This T cell receptor (beta chain) was obtained from a study of T-cell memory formation after mild COVID-19. Study details: Clusters of TCRs were largely donor specific.

This clonotype occurred a few times. TCRdb passed the 5' RACE reads through MiXCR, listing each CDR3 protein once. The repertoire holds roughly 560,000 distinct CDR3 sequences, with about a fifth as singletons. The clonotype was recovered from an adult woman who had mild COVID-19 (a few samples of this study predate the infection). Cell type and time point are not known. Material: PBMCs or a T cell subset sorted from them (not recorded which).

CDR3: CATSEGMGYIPYNEQFF. The CDR3 DNA reads as TGTGCCACCAGTGAGGGCATGGGGTACATCCCCTACAATGAGCAGTTCTTC. V and J are TRBV24-1 and TRBJ2-1; D remains ambiguous. Germline V gene lookup returns CDR1 KGHDR and CDR2 SFDVKD. The CDR3 is 17 residues long. Trimming left V 4 bases short and J 2 bases short, with 17 bases between.